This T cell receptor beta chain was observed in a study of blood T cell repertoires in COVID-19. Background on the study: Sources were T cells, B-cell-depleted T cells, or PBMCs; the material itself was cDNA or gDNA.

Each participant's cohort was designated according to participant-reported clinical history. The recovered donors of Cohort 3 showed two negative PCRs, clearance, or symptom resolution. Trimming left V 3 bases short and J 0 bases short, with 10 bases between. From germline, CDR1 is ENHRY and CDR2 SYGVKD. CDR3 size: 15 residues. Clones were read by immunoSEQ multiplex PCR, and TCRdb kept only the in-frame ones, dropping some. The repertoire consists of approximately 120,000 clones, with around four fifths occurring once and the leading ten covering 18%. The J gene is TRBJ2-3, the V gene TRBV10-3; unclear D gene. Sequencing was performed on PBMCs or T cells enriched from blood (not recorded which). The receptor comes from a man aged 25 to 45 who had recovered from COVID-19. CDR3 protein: CAISDVWPSTDTQYF. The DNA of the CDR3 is TGTGCCATCAGTGATGTCTGGCCTAGCACAGATACGCAGTATTTT.